This is a list of T cell receptor beta chains from one sample in a study of T cells in Graves' hyperthyroidism and ophthalmopathy. TCRdb re-called the multiplex PCR reads through MiXCR, storing one row per CDR3 protein. The sample includes fewer than 350,000 distinct CDR3 sequences, roughly an eighth seen only once; the top ten take roughly 7.9%. The sequencing input was blood. These receptors all come from a woman aged 40-49 years with Graves' hyperthyroidism. Both conserved end residues are part of each CDR3.

cdr3_length	v_call	j_call	cdr3_aa
13	TRBV6-1	TRBJ2-1	CASSWGGYNEQFF
14	TRBV2	TRBJ1-2	CASSEYRTNYGYTF
13	TRBV20-1	TRBJ1-2	CSASTQGRDGYTF
13	TRBV2	TRBJ2-7	CASMRDRAHEQYF
15	TRBV9	TRBJ1-3	CASSEDRAAGNTIYF
14	TRBV19	TRBJ2-3	CASAMISSTDTQYF
15	TRBV12-3/TRBV12-4	TRBJ2-5	CASTRDRVVGETQYF
16	TRBV4-1	TRBJ1-1	CASSQDQSGLNTEAFF
16	TRBV5-5	TRBJ1-4	CASSPRGADTNEKLFF
13	TRBV2	TRBJ1-4	CASGQGANEKLFF
12	TRBV28	TRBJ1-2	CASGDRVSGYTF
11	TRBV9	TRBJ1-3	CASFQGNTIYF
13	TRBV6-1	TRBJ1-2	CASSGGDLYGYTF
11	TRBV29-1	TRBJ2-5	CSVVSTGLEYF
14	TRBV30	TRBJ2-1	CARNSGNSYNEQFF
17	TRBV28	TRBJ2-1	CASRGRGAASGRNEQFF
10	TRBV6-1	TRBJ1-4	CASSNEKLFF
12	TRBV2	TRBJ1-1	CASSPGDPGAFF
18	TRBV19	TRBJ2-2	CASSPRGSGSYSTGELFF
15	TRBV19	TRBJ1-2	CASIGGSRRSYGYTF
15	TRBV5-5	TRBJ2-7	CASSLGGVSSYVQYF
14	TRBV4-1	TRBJ1-1	CASSQGDRYTEAFF
16	TRBV15	TRBJ2-5	CATSRGGTGAQETQYF
15	TRBV19	TRBJ2-6	CASSIGGTGANVLTF
15	TRBV4-1	TRBJ1-2	CASSQAEGQVYGYTF
11	TRBV2	TRBJ1-4	CASREEGKLFF
15	TRBV29-1	TRBJ2-3	CSIVLAGGGTDTQYF
16	TRBV12-3/TRBV12-4	TRBJ2-1	CASSLVWGMLYNEQFF
16	TRBV6-6	TRBJ1-2	CASSYLGGGKNYGYTF
13	TRBV6-1	TRBJ2-3	CATAGTSADTQYF
15	TRBV3-1	TRBJ2-7	CASSHRDSLSLEQYF
12	TRBV6-1	TRBJ2-1	CASSPSRVEQFF
12	TRBV29-1	TRBJ1-1	CSVEDPETEAFF
16	TRBV5-1	TRBJ2-1	CASSLVGGVSYNEQFF
14	TRBV29-1	TRBJ2-5	CSPPGQGGRETQYF
13	TRBV28	TRBJ1-1	CASSLGSWVQAFF
15	TRBV5-1	TRBJ2-1	CASVLAGAPGDEQFF
15	TRBV12-3/TRBV12-4	TRBJ1-5	CASSRSQGSNQPQHF
15	TRBV20-1	TRBJ1-4	CSARGGGQDDEKLFF
17	TRBV5-6	TRBJ2-1	CASSLWSAFSSYNEQFF
17	TRBV6-1	TRBJ2-7	CASSSIPGQGSFYEQYF
16	TRBV9	TRBJ2-3	CASSLGGGTHTDTQYF
12	TRBV29-1	TRBJ2-7	CSVENGPYEQYF
13	TRBV20-1	TRBJ2-5	CSAWQGLEETQYF